Below are 6 T cell receptor beta chains sequenced from a single sample in a study of human T cells and chemical hapten exposure. As to time point: patch test 2, 6 weeks after DPC sensitization. Treatment noted: therapeutic diphenylcyclopropenone sensitization with weekly scalp DPC. TCRdb passed the RACE reads through MiXCR, listing each CDR3 protein once. Of nearly 85,000 distinct CDR3 sequences listed, 11% were seen once; the top ten hold about 1.6%. The material was whole blood, obtained in connection with sensitization to the hapten diphenylcyclopropenone (DPC). The receptors here all came from a man between 18 and 35 years old with alopecia areata. Some clones in this sample may be carry-over from other donors' samples.

The V and J genes are TRBV18 and TRBJ2-5; no reliable D call. Trimming removed 6 bases from V and 3 bases from J, with 11 bases in between. Germline CDR1 KGHSH, CDR2 LQKENI. This CDR3 has 13 residues. The CDR3 loop is CASSRAQKETQYF. DNA of the CDR3: TGTGCCAGCTCCCGGGCTCAGAAAGAGACCCAGTACTTC. Drawing the rest from reference TRBV18 and TRBJ2-5, the complete variable domain is NAGVMQNPRHLVRRRGQEARLRCSPMKGHSHVYWYRQLPEEGLKFMVYLQKENIIDESGMPKERFSAEFPKEGPSILRIQQVVRGDSAAYFCASSRAQKETQYFGPGTRLLVL.

The CDR3 spells CASSGDWGPTYEQYF. The CDR3, as DNA: TGTGCCAGCAGCGGAGATTGGGGGCCGACCTACGAGCAGTACTTC. The chain employs TRBV7-2 and TRBJ2-7, with D perhaps TRBD1 (6 bases). This CDR3 spans 15 amino acids. Germline loops: CDR1 SGHTA, CDR2 FQGNSA. The germline V and J ends were trimmed by 5 bases and 2 bases, with 16 bases remaining between them. Full variable domain (missing parts from reference TRBV7-2 and TRBJ2-7): GAGVSQSPSNKVTEKGKDVELRCDPISGHTALYWYRQSLGQGLEFLIYFQGNSAPDKSGLPSDRFSAERTGGSVSTLTIQRTQQEDSAVYLCASSGDWGPTYEQYFGPGTRLTVT.

At least ten counts were recorded for this clonotype. The chain is built from TRBV5-1 and TRBJ2-3; 8 positions match TRBD1. This CDR3 has 18 amino acids. Germline V gives CDR1 SGHRS, CDR2 YFSETQ. Trimming took 4 bases from V and 3 from J; bases not matched to a gene: 16. CDR3 region: CASSHHIPGQDSTDTQYF. The CDR3 DNA is TGCGCCAGCAGCCATCATATACCGGGACAGGACTCTACAGATACGCAGTATTTT.

In this sample, this clonotype turned up many times. The chain recombines TRBV6-5 with TRBJ2-3; D might be TRBD2 (7 bases). Per the germline V gene, CDR1 is MNHEY and CDR2 is SVGAGI. This CDR3 is 13 amino acids long. V lost 8 bases and J 4 bases, leaving 13 bases between the germline ends. The CDR3 sequence: CASCGGGPDTQYF. The CDR3 coding sequence is TGTGCCAGCTGTGGGGGGGGCCCAGATACGCAGTATTTT.

This clonotype was observed at least ten times. The gene calls are TRBV9 and TRBJ1-1; D unclear. This CDR3 is built from 12 residues. Trimming took off 0 bases at V and 7 bases at J, with 7 bases between the two ends. Germline values: CDR1 SGDLS, CDR2 YYNGEE. The CDR3 loop reads CASSVVGDEAFF. CDR3 nucleotide sequence: TGTGCCAGCAGCGTAGTTGGGGATGAAGCTTTCTTT.

The sample holds many counts of this clonotype. The chain has TRBV12-3 or TRBV12-4 and TRBJ1-4; D perhaps matches TRBD1 (5 bases). The CDR3 loop spans 14 amino acids. The V end was cut by 6 bases, the J end by 0 bases, with 8 bases between. CDR3 coding DNA: TGTGCCAGCAGGGGGGGGGCAACTAATGAAAAACTGTTTTTT. Translated, it gives CASRGGATNEKLFF.